A selection of T cell receptor beta chains follows, all from one sample in a study of T-cell memory formation after mild COVID-19. One entry per CDR3 protein, called by TCRdb with MiXCR from the 5' RACE reads. This table holds about 470,000 distinct CDR3 sequences, approximately 25% found once. Specimen: PBMCs or a T cell subset sorted from them (not recorded which). These receptors all come from an adult woman who had mild COVID-19 (a few samples of this study predate the infection). Cell type and time point are not known. Both conserved end residues are part of each CDR3. The D gene is left open where the match is weak. Expanded clones get a size class; other rows say once, few or many, or leave the size out.

TGTGCCTGGACCAGCCCGGAGAACACCGGGGAGCTGTTTTTT | CAWTSPENTGELFF | TRBV30 | - | TRBJ2-2 | -
TGCAGCGTTGATGGGGGGCCGGCGGACCCCTATGGCTACACCTTC | CSVDGGPADPYGYTF | TRBV29-1 | - | TRBJ1-2 | few
TGTGCCAGCAGCCAAGATCGAGCTTTCTATGGCTACACCTTC | CASSQDRAFYGYTF | TRBV3-1 | - | TRBJ1-2 | -
TGCAGTGCTAGCTCTCCCGGGGGCGGTCAGCCCCAGCATTTT | CSASSPGGGQPQHF | TRBV20-1 | - | TRBJ1-5 | -
TGCAGCGTTGAAGACCCATGGCTGGAGGAGCAGTTCTTC | CSVEDPWLEEQFF | TRBV29-1 | - | TRBJ2-1 | -
TGTGCCAGCAGCGTAGAGTCGTTGCACTATGGCTACACCTTC | CASSVESLHYGYTF | TRBV9 | - | TRBJ1-2 | -
TGTGCCAGCAGCGTAGGGGGGACTAGCGGGCCCGCCTACAATGAGCAGTTCTTC | CASSVGGTSGPAYNEQFF | TRBV9 | TRBD2 | TRBJ2-1 | few
TGTGCCAGCAGCTTGGATGGGGCCAACGTCCTGACTTTC | CASSLDGANVLTF | TRBV5-5 | - | TRBJ2-6 | -
TGTGCCAGTAGTATAGGGGGCAGGTGGACCCTCAACTATGGCTACACCTTC | CASSIGGRWTLNYGYTF | TRBV19 | - | TRBJ1-2 | -
TGCGCCAGCAGCCACTCTGCGGACAGCTACGAGCAGTACTTC | CASSHSADSYEQYF | TRBV4-1 | - | TRBJ2-7 | few
TGTGCCAGCAGCTCGGATACCCGACAGACCCAGTACTTC | CASSSDTRQTQYF | TRBV7-3 | - | TRBJ2-5 | -
TGTGCCAGCAGTTTAACGCAGTCCAATCAGCCCCAGCATTTT | CASSLTQSNQPQHF | TRBV12-3/TRBV12-4 | - | TRBJ1-5 | few
TGTGCCAGCAGCGAGTTGGACAGGGCCAATTCACCCCTCCACTTT | CASSELDRANSPLHF | TRBV9 | TRBD1 | TRBJ1-6 | many
TGTGCCAGCAGCTTCCGGACGCTGCCGAGCCCGTTCTTC | CASSFRTLPSPFF | TRBV13 | - | TRBJ2-1 | few
TGTGCCAGCAGCTTCCGGGACAGGGGGCATCAGCCCCAGCATTTT | CASSFRDRGHQPQHF | TRBV5-6 | TRBD1 | TRBJ1-5 | -
TGTGCCAGCAGTTTAAGACTAGCGGACCAGCCCCTCTACAATGAGCAGTTCTTC | CASSLRLADQPLYNEQFF | TRBV27 | TRBD2 | TRBJ2-1 | -
TGCAGTGCTAAGGGACAGTTAACTGGAAACACCATATATTTT | CSAKGQLTGNTIYF | TRBV20-1 | TRBD1 | TRBJ1-3 | few
TGCGCCAGCAGCTTGGGGCAGTCGAACACTGAAGCTTTCTTT | CASSLGQSNTEAFF | TRBV5-1 | - | TRBJ1-1 | many
TGCAGTGCAGCTAGCGGGATTCGCACAGATACGCAGTATTTT | CSAASGIRTDTQYF | TRBV20-1 | TRBD2 | TRBJ2-3 | -
TGTGCCAGCAGTTTAGCTAAACCGGGGACAGGGAATCAGCCCCAGCATTTT | CASSLAKPGTGNQPQHF | TRBV12-3/TRBV12-4 | TRBD1 | TRBJ1-5 | few
TGCGCCAGCAGCCAAGATCGTGGGGTTTGGAACACCATATATTTT | CASSQDRGVWNTIYF | TRBV4-3 | - | TRBJ1-3 | -
TGTGCCAGCAGCTCTCGGGACAGCTACGAGCAGTACTTC | CASSSRDSYEQYF | TRBV7-9 | TRBD1 | TRBJ2-7 | many
TGTGCCAGCAGCTTATCCAGCGGGAGGGGTCAAAGCACAGATACGCAGTATTTT | CASSLSSGRGQSTDTQYF | TRBV7-3 | TRBD2 | TRBJ2-3 | -
TGCAGTGCTAGAGGGTTCGAGCAGTACTTC | CSARGFEQYF | TRBV20-1 | - | TRBJ2-7 | once
TGTGCCAGCAGAGCCTTACAGGGGGCGCCCGGGGAGCTGTTTTTT | CASRALQGAPGELFF | TRBV12-3/TRBV12-4 | TRBD1 | TRBJ2-2 | few
TGTGCCAGCAGCTATGGGGACTCCCACACAGATACGCAGTATTTT | CASSYGDSHTDTQYF | TRBV7-9 | - | TRBJ2-3 | -
TGTGCCAGCAGTTACTCGGGGACTAACACCGGGGAGCTGTTTTTT | CASSYSGTNTGELFF | TRBV6-5 | - | TRBJ2-2 | few
TGTGCCAGCAGACAGGGACTAGCGGTAACAGATACGCAGTATTTT | CASRQGLAVTDTQYF | TRBV6-5 | TRBD2 | TRBJ2-3 | few
TGTGCCAGCAGTGAAACGCTAGCGGGACCTTACAATGAGCAGTTCTTC | CASSETLAGPYNEQFF | TRBV6-1 | TRBD2 | TRBJ2-1 | -
TGCGCCAGCAGGCGGACAGATTCGTTTGAGCAGTACTTC | CASRRTDSFEQYF | TRBV5-1 | - | TRBJ2-7 | -
TGTGCCAGCAAGATACAGGACAGTACCTACGAGCAGTACTTC | CASKIQDSTYEQYF | TRBV2 | - | TRBJ2-7 | once
TGTGCCACCAGTGATGGGACAGGGCCACGGGAGCAGTTCTTC | CATSDGTGPREQFF | TRBV24-1 | TRBD1 | TRBJ2-1 | -
TGTGCCACCAGTGTGGGACGGAACTACGAGCAGTACTTC | CATSVGRNYEQYF | TRBV24-1 | - | TRBJ2-7 | -
TGTGCCAGTGAGGAGCGGGGGGGCTCTGTAAAGCAGTTCTTC | CASEERGGSVKQFF | TRBV6-6 | TRBD2 | TRBJ2-1 | -
TGTGCCAGCAGCCCGGGACGGATTACAGATACGCAGTATTTT | CASSPGRITDTQYF | TRBV5-6 | - | TRBJ2-3 | -
TGTGCCAGCAGGCTGGGGGTTGAAGCTTTCTTT | CASRLGVEAFF | TRBV12-3/TRBV12-4 | - | TRBJ1-1 | -
TGCGCCAGCAGCTCCGGACAGGGGCAAGGCCAAGAGACCCAGTACTTC | CASSSGQGQGQETQYF | TRBV5-1 | TRBD1 | TRBJ2-5 | -
TGTGCCATAGGAAAAGCCAAAAACATTCAGTACTTC | CAIGKAKNIQYF | TRBV7-9 | - | TRBJ2-4 | -
TGTGCCAGCAGAAGGGACAGCAATGAGCAGTTCTTC | CASRRDSNEQFF | TRBV5-4 | TRBD1 | TRBJ2-1 | -
TGCAGTGCTAGGCCTAGCGGGGTATCCTACGAGCAGTACTTC | CSARPSGVSYEQYF | TRBV20-1 | TRBD2 | TRBJ2-7 | -
TGTGCCAGCCGGACAGGGGGCACAGATACGCAGTATTTT | CASRTGGTDTQYF | TRBV18 | TRBD1 | TRBJ2-3 | many
TGTGCCAGCAGCCCCCCGGCCGGGAATGAAAAACTGTTTTTT | CASSPPAGNEKLFF | TRBV5-6 | - | TRBJ1-4 | -
TGTGCCAGCAGTTACTCGATCAGGACTAGCGGATACAATGAGCAGTTCTTC | CASSYSIRTSGYNEQFF | TRBV6-5 | TRBD2 | TRBJ2-1 | few
TGTGCCAGCAGTTTAACAGGGGCTCTCAATCAGCCCCAGCATTTT | CASSLTGALNQPQHF | TRBV12-3/TRBV12-4 | TRBD1 | TRBJ1-5 | -
TGTGCCATCAAGGAGGGTACGGCGGAGAACACTGAAGCTTTCTTT | CAIKEGTAENTEAFF | TRBV10-3 | - | TRBJ1-1 | -
TGTGCCAGCAGTTCCCCGACTAGCGGGAGTCCTAGGGAGACCCAGTACTTC | CASSSPTSGSPRETQYF | TRBV28 | TRBD2 | TRBJ2-5 | few
TGTGCCAGCAGCTTAGCACAGGGATGGTACGAGCAGTACTTC | CASSLAQGWYEQYF | TRBV7-8 | - | TRBJ2-7 | -
TGTGCCAGCAGCTTAGGGAGGGGCCCGAACACTGAAGCTTTCTTT | CASSLGRGPNTEAFF | TRBV7-6 | - | TRBJ1-1 | -
TGTGCCAGCAGCGCAAATCCGACAGGGGATCGCACAGATACGCAGTATTTT | CASSANPTGDRTDTQYF | TRBV7-2 | TRBD1 | TRBJ2-3 | few
TGTGCCAGCAGCTCCCGAGGAGGAACCGGGACAGGGGTCCCCTACGAGCAGTACTTC | CASSSRGGTGTGVPYEQYF | TRBV7-2 | TRBD1 | TRBJ2-7 | -
TGTGCCAGCAGCGTAGTTCAGGGCACCGGGGAGCTGTTTTTT | CASSVVQGTGELFF | TRBV9 | - | TRBJ2-2 | -
TGCAGCGTTGCGGACTCCGGGTTGGAGACCCAGTACTTC | CSVADSGLETQYF | TRBV29-1 | - | TRBJ2-5 | few
TGTGCCAGCAGTAGACAGGGTCGGCCTGAAGCTTTCTTT | CASSRQGRPEAFF | TRBV2 | TRBD1 | TRBJ1-1 | -
TGTGCCAGCAAAGGGGTTTTAGACGAGCAGTACTTC | CASKGVLDEQYF | TRBV6-5 | - | TRBJ2-7 | -
TGTGCCAGCAGCTTTACTAGCGGGATCTATGAGCAGTTCTTC | CASSFTSGIYEQFF | TRBV5-6 | TRBD2 | TRBJ2-1 | -
TGTGCCAGCAGCCAGGGACTAGCGGACTACAATGAGCAGTTCTTC | CASSQGLADYNEQFF | TRBV7-8 | TRBD2 | TRBJ2-1 | -
TGTGCCAGCAGGGGCGGGGGGACCTACAATGAGCAGTTCTTC | CASRGGGTYNEQFF | TRBV7-6 | TRBD2 | TRBJ2-1 | -